The rows below give T cell receptor beta chains drawn from one sample of a study of OX40 agonist ivuxolimab in advanced cancers. Using immunoSEQ multiplex PCR, the repertoire was profiled, and TCRdb retains in-frame clones only, with some absent. The sample shows about 87,000 clones, approximately 82% of them seen only once. The sample consisted of CD4+ or CD8+ T cells sorted from blood, taken in a trial of the OX40 agonist ivuxolimab. The receptors were gathered from an adult with an advanced solid tumor such as melanoma, head and neck, liver or kidney cancer. CDR3s include the opening cysteine and the closing phenylalanine or tryptophan. D genes are given only for firm matches. A clone size is listed for some rows: how often the clone was seen (once, few, many), or a class if it is expanded.

abundance,j_gene,v_gene,d_gene,CDR3aa,CDR3nt
NA,TRBJ2-1,TRBV7-2,NA,CASSFRDTVDNEQFF,TGTGCCAGCAGCTTCCGGGACACCGTAGACAATGAGCAGTTCTTC
NA,TRBJ1-2,TRBV10-2,TRBD1,CASSDGTGANYGYTF,TGCGCCAGCAGTGACGGGACAGGGGCGAACTATGGCTACACCTTC
few,TRBJ2-7,TRBV5-6,NA,CASSLGFEQYF,TGTGCCAGCAGCTTGGGTTTCGAGCAGTACTTC
NA,TRBJ1-2,TRBV6-1,NA,CATSRSGDYGYTF,TGTGCCACCAGCAGGTCGGGAGACTATGGCTACACCTTC
NA,TRBJ1-1,TRBV7-9,NA,CASSALRDTEAFF,TGTGCCAGCAGCGCTTTGCGGGACACTGAAGCTTTCTTT
NA,TRBJ2-2,TRBV7-3,TRBD1,CASSLTGENTGELFF,TGTGCCAGCAGTCTAACAGGGGAGAACACCGGGGAGCTGTTTTTT
NA,TRBJ1-3,TRBV11-2,NA,CASSRRRYSGNTIYF,TGTGCCAGCAGTCGAAGGCGGTACTCTGGAAACACCATATATTTT
NA,TRBJ1-6,TRBV5-8,NA,CASSLVQTRSSPLHF,TGTGCCAGCAGCTTGGTACAGACCAGGTCTTCACCCCTCCACTTT
NA,TRBJ1-1,TRBV4-2,TRBD1,CASSQGQGDRITEAFF,TGTGCCAGCAGCCAAGGACAGGGGGATCGAATCACTGAAGCTTTCTTT
NA,TRBJ1-2,TRBV30,NA,CAWSELDSYGYTF,TGTGCCTGGAGTGAACTCGACAGCTATGGCTACACCTTC
NA,TRBJ1-3,TRBV2,NA,CASTTGLHTFQSSGNTIYF,TGTGCCAGCACAACGGGACTGCACACTTTCCAGAGCTCTGGAAACACCATATATTTT
NA,TRBJ2-7,TRBV28,NA,CATMLWDPYEQYF,TGTGCCACCATGCTTTGGGATCCCTACGAGCAGTACTTC
NA,TRBJ2-2,TRBV11-3,NA,CASSLGGQNTGELFF,TGTGCCAGCAGCTTAGGGGGACAAAACACCGGGGAGCTGTTTTTT
NA,TRBJ2-1,TRBV29-1,TRBD2,CSVKDPGLGNNEQFF,TGCAGCGTGAAGGACCCGGGACTAGGAAACAATGAGCAGTTCTTC
NA,TRBJ1-1,TRBV10-2,TRBD1,CASILGTAYTEAFF,TGCGCCAGCATTCTTGGGACAGCCTACACTGAAGCTTTCTTT
NA,TRBJ2-7,TRBV2,TRBD1,CASSVDRGQREQYF,TGTGCCAGCAGTGTTGACAGGGGTCAACGCGAGCAGTACTTC
NA,TRBJ1-1,TRBV4-2,NA,CASSQASGASAEAFF,TGTGCCAGCAGCCAAGCGTCGGGGGCCAGCGCTGAAGCTTTCTTT
few,TRBJ2-7,TRBV21-1,NA,CASSMYEQYF,TGTGCCAGCAGCATGTACGAGCAGTACTTC
NA,TRBJ2-3,TRBV2,TRBD1,CASSVYGTGDYTQYF,TGTGCCAGCAGTGTTTACGGGACAGGGGACTATACGCAGTATTTT
few,TRBJ1-6,TRBV9,TRBD1,CASSPRGVSPLHF,TGTGCCAGCAGCCCCAGGGGGGTTTCACCCCTCCACTTT
NA,TRBJ2-7,TRBV2,NA,CASSVGQKQYF,TGTGCCAGCAGTGTGGGGCAGAAGCAGTACTTC
few,TRBJ1-1,TRBV14,NA,CASSRGSNTEAFF,TGTGCCAGCAGCCGTGGGTCGAACACTGAAGCTTTCTTT
NA,TRBJ2-2,TRBV9,NA,CASSVSSNTGELFF,TGTGCCAGCAGCGTGTCCTCCAACACCGGGGAGCTGTTTTTT
once,TRBJ2-7,TRBV11-2,NA,CASSLDGGLGEQYF,TGTGCCAGCAGCTTAGACGGAGGACTTGGGGAGCAGTACTTC
NA,TRBJ1-6,TRBV6-6,NA,CASSPGGTNSPLHF,TGTGCCAGCAGCCCCGGCGGGACTAATTCACCCCTCCACTTT
NA,TRBJ2-2,TRBV18,TRBD1,CASSPFGQGASGELFF,TGTGCCAGCTCACCTTTCGGACAGGGGGCGTCCGGGGAGCTGTTTTTT
NA,TRBJ2-2,TRBV6-5,TRBD1,CASSSTGGLIGELFF,TGTGCCAGCAGCTCGACAGGGGGCCTGATCGGGGAGCTGTTTTTT
NA,TRBJ1-4,TRBV5-4,NA,CASNRVTGEKNEKLFF,TGTGCCAGCAATCGAGTGACCGGAGAGAAAAATGAAAAACTGTTTTTT
once,TRBJ2-3,TRBV2,TRBD1,CASRGTGGYTDTQYF,TGTGCCAGCAGGGGGACAGGGGGGTACACAGATACGCAGTATTTT
NA,TRBJ1-1,TRBV4-2,TRBD1,CASSPQRGTGLNTEAFF,TGTGCCAGCAGCCCGCAAAGGGGGACAGGATTGAACACTGAAGCTTTCTTT
NA,TRBJ2-3,TRBV11-2,TRBD2,CASSLGRGRGASTDTQYF,TGTGCCAGCAGCTTAGGTCGTGGGCGGGGGGCCAGCACAGATACGCAGTATTTT
NA,TRBJ2-7,TRBV11-3,NA,CASSLGGHPYEQYF,TGTGCCAGCAGCTTAGGGGGGCACCCCTACGAGCAGTACTTC
NA,TRBJ2-7,TRBV30,NA,CAWSVPGSSYEQYF,TGTGCCTGGAGTGTACCGGGGAGCTCCTACGAGCAGTACTTC
NA,TRBJ1-6,TRBV30,NA,CAWSVQAYNSPLHF,TGTGCCTGGAGTGTACAGGCCTATAATTCACCCCTCCACTTT
once,TRBJ1-4,TRBV28,NA,CASLGGRGLATNEKLFF,TGTGCCAGCCTGGGAGGGCGGGGACTCGCAACTAATGAAAAACTGTTTTTT
few,TRBJ2-7,TRBV11-2,TRBD1,CASSRGQSQGYEQYF,TGTGCCAGCAGCCGGGGACAGTCCCAGGGCTACGAGCAGTACTTC
NA,TRBJ2-7,TRBV27,TRBD1,CASRNDRGYIRQYF,TGTGCCAGCAGAAACGACAGGGGATACATTAGGCAGTACTTC
NA,TRBJ2-7,TRBV2,NA,CASSEQTPYEQYF,TGTGCCAGCAGTGAACAGACCCCCTACGAGCAGTACTTC
once,TRBJ2-7,TRBV7-9,NA,CASTPGSSTYEQYF,TGTGCCAGCACCCCGGGCAGTTCCACCTACGAGCAGTACTTC
NA,TRBJ1-6,TRBV4-2,NA,CASSQVLRQSSNSPLHF,TGTGCCAGCAGCCAAGTATTAAGACAGAGCTCAAATTCACCCCTCCACTTT
NA,TRBJ1-1,TRBV14,TRBD1,CASSLPPGQGNTEAFF,TGTGCCAGCAGCCTTCCCCCCGGACAGGGGAACACTGAAGCTTTCTTT
NA,TRBJ2-1,TRBV6-5,TRBD2,CATTLLAGDNEQFF,TGTGCCACTACACTACTAGCGGGGGACAATGAGCAGTTCTTC
NA,TRBJ1-4,TRBV7-9,TRBD1,CASSLGSGGGELFF,TGTGCCAGCAGCTTGGGGTCAGGGGGCGGTGAACTGTTTTTT
NA,TRBJ2-2,TRBV20-1,NA,CSSPGELFF,TGCAGTTCCCCCGGGGAGCTGTTTTTT
NA,TRBJ1-6,TRBV28,NA,CASSPWGMDNSPLHF,TGTGCCAGCAGTCCTTGGGGGATGGATAATTCACCCCTCCACTTT
NA,TRBJ1-5,TRBV4-3,NA,CASSQTPGLAF,TGCGCCAGCAGCCAAACACCGGGACTCGCGTTT
few,TRBJ1-4,TRBV18,NA,CASSPQGYNEKLFF,TGTGCCAGCTCACCACAGGGTTATAATGAAAAACTGTTTTTT
NA,TRBJ1-2,TRBV14,TRBD1,CASSQDGAGGGYGYTF,TGTGCCAGCAGCCAAGATGGGGCAGGGGGAGGCTATGGCTACACCTTC
NA,TRBJ2-7,TRBV7-3,NA,CEEQDTAQYKPSYEQYF,TGTGAAGAGCAGGATACCGCCCAGTATAAACCTTCCTACGAGCAGTACTTC
NA,TRBJ2-7,TRBV7-2,TRBD2,CASSLMGSGVVEQYF,TGTGCCAGCAGCTTAATGGGAAGCGGGGTAGTCGAGCAGTACTTC
NA,TRBJ2-7,TRBV25-1,TRBD1,CASSAPGTGGYEQYF,TGTGCCAGCAGTGCCCCCGGGACAGGGGGCTACGAGCAGTACTTC
NA,TRBJ1-6,TRBV4-1,NA,CASSAAYNSPLHF,TGCGCCAGCAGCGCGGCCTATAATTCACCCCTCCACTTT
NA,TRBJ2-5,TRBV11-2,NA,CASSLVPGTQYF,TGTGCCAGCAGCTTAGTGCCGGGGACCCAGTACTTC
NA,TRBJ2-7,TRBV29-1,TRBD2,CSVSGLASYEQYF,TGCAGCGTTTCGGGACTAGCGTCCTACGAGCAGTACTTC
NA,TRBJ2-5,TRBV27,NA,CASSLNRQGIETQYF,TGTGCCAGCAGTTTAAATCGGCAGGGAATAGAGACCCAGTACTTC
NA,TRBJ2-7,TRBV9,NA,CASSVDSNSLHEQYF,TGTGCCAGCAGCGTAGACAGTAATAGTCTTCACGAGCAGTACTTC